This TCR beta chain stems from a study of T cell changes during pregnancy in multiple sclerosis. Per germline, CDR1 MGHDK and CDR2 SYGVNS. V shed 5 bases, J shed 10 bases, and the junction held 8 bases outside the gene matches. The CDR3 is 14 amino acids. Sequencing used immunoSEQ multiplex PCR; TCRdb keeps in-frame clones, though not all of them. The sample holds about 87,000 clones, around 93% seen once. The chain employs TRBV25-1 and TRBJ2-1; 10 bases fit TRBD2. This TCR was recovered from a female donor in good health, enrolled as a control in a pregnancy study. The sequencing here drew on peripheral blood, taken in the third trimester of pregnancy. DNA of the CDR3: TGTGCCAGCAGTACAGCGGGAGGGCCTGAAGAGCAGTTCTTC. Its translation is CASSTAGGPEEQFF.